This TCR beta chain is from a study of CXCR3-negative and CXCR3-positive naive CD8 T cells (dated by TCRdb to 2018 to 2020). For context, the study as a whole: In total, roughly 150 million TRB reads were obtained, or roughly 1.5 +/- 0.3 million reads per library. Diversity and physicochemical repertoire analyses covered about a dozen donors pooled from two independent experiments. TRBV-TRBJ cluster analysis included naive subsets from 5 donors and memory cells from 3 donors. Findings and caveats that apply to the study as a whole: Repertoire diversity was comparably high in both naive subsets but much lower in memory CD8+ T cells. Surface CD5, linked to self-reactivity in mice, was comparable between naive subsets; TCR interaction strength was therefore also inferred from TRB CDR3 physicochemical properties. TRB CDR3s from CXCR3-positive naive cells showed higher hydrophobicity (lower Kidera factor 4), lower energy, and higher strength and volume indices than CXCR3-negative naive cells. Freshly isolated PBMCs were used for most assays because CXCR3 expression partially decreased after cryopreservation. Within the same donor, TRBV-TRBJ usage looked similar between naive CXCR3-negative and CXCR3-positive cells, but memory cells had distinct patterns.

As to this clonotype: This receptor's antigen is unknown.

For each CD8+ T cell subset, flow sorting was done in triplicate, and roughly 310,000 cells per subset went directly into RLT lysis buffer. To exclude memory contaminants, naive CD8+ T cells were stringently defined as CD45RO-CCR7+CD27+CD95-. Peripheral blood mononuclear cells were isolated from buffy coats by standard density gradient centrifugation. A FACSAria III was used to flow-sort naive CXCR3-negative and CXCR3-positive CD8+ T cells. An RNeasy Mini Kit was used to extract total RNA from the sorted cells. For sequencing, a NextSeq 550 was employed. The Human TCR Profiling Kit (MiLaboratory) was used to prepare UMI-labeled 5' RACE TRB cDNA libraries. cDNA synthesis used the entire amount of extracted RNA, and PCR amplification then used the entire amount of cDNA produced. Libraries were prepared in parallel with an identical number of PCR cycles. Per the source publication's procedure: About 50,000 +/- 10,000 unique UMI-labeled TRB cDNA molecules per library were extracted with MIGEC and MiXCR, with at least two reads per UMI required. An average of about 40,000 +/- 10,000 functional in-frame TRB CDR3 nucleotide clonotypes without stop codons was found per library. After each sample was downsampled to 5000 UMI-labeled TRB molecules, VDJtools was used to calculate diversity metrics such as normalized Shannon-Wiener and Chao1. VDJtools was used to calculate clonotype-size-weighted physicochemical properties of the central five CDR3 residues, namely interaction energy, strength, volume and Kidera factor 4. TCRdb reprocessed the reads into one record per CDR3 protein sequence, lacking DNA. The V and J calls were not made by the authors but by TCRdb's processing. The table for this sample records about 110,000 distinct CDR3 sequences. The ten most abundant clones make up more than 0.3% of the sample.

The germline V gene (reference sequence) yields SEHNR for CDR1 and FQNEAQ for CDR2. Taken from cysteine to phenylalanine, the CDR3 has 15 residues. DNA was not recorded. The sequence was collected from a human donor in good health. Some clones in this sample may be carry-over from other donors' samples. The sample comprised naive CXCR3+ CD8+ T cells from blood. Read against the paper, the sample's cell subset or site label means: CD45RO-CCR7+CD27+CD95- naive CD8+ T cells expressing CXCR3 (TNR3+). This sequence uses TRBV7-9 and TRBJ1-2; TCRdb returns TRBD1, unconfirmable since there is no DNA. Here the CDR3 is given as CASSSDSRSGFGYTF.